The 17 T cell receptor beta chains below all came from one sample that was sequenced in a study of cytomegalovirus exposure and HLA in healthy donors. PCR involved 60 Vbeta and 13 Jbeta primers. TCRdb's table, derived via immunoSEQ multiplex PCR, lists solely in-frame clones and lacks some. The sample records some 150,000 clones, around nine tenths being singletons. Sequenced material: PBMCs. All receptors derive from a woman younger than 45 in good health and CMV-seronegative.

The V gene is TRBV15, the J gene TRBJ2-7; TRBD1 matches at 9 bases. V trimming: 4 bases; J trimming: 2 bases; junction bases outside the gene matches: 3. CDR1 is LNHNV and CDR2 is YYDKDF in the germline V gene (reference sequence). The CDR3 has 14 residues. The CDR3 is CATSKTGGPYEQYF. CDR3 nucleotide sequence: TGTGCCACCAGCAAGACAGGGGGTCCCTACGAGCAGTACTTC.

The J gene is TRBJ2-7, the V gene TRBV7-2; TRBD1 matches at 8 bases. J lost 3 bases, V lost 4 bases, and 11 bases had no gene match. Germline-derived CDR1 and CDR2 are SGHTA and FQGNSA. The CDR3 consists of 16 residues. The CDR3 bases are TGTGCCAGCAGCTCCCGGGGACAGGTAGGATTCTACGAGCAGTACTTC. Protein sequence: CASSSRGQVGFYEQYF.

The chain carries TRBV5-1 and TRBJ2-1, with 8 bases aligning to TRBD1. The germline CDR1 and CDR2 sequences are SGHRS and YFSETQ. The CDR3 sequence is 16 residues long. J lost 2 bases, V lost 4 bases, and 8 bases had no gene match. DNA for the CDR3: TGCGCCAGCAGCCCGGCAGGGGGCGGTGCCTACAATGAGCAGTTCTTC. Translation: CASSPAGGGAYNEQFF. Full variable domain (remainder filled in from reference TRBV5-1 and TRBJ2-1): KAGVTQTPRYLIKTRGQQVTLSCSPISGHRSVSWYQQTPGQGLQFLFEYFSETQRNKGNFPGRFSGRQFSNSRSEMNVSTLELGDSALYLCASSPAGGGAYNEQFFGPGTRLTVL.

V and J are TRBV29-1 and TRBJ1-6; D not certain. This CDR3 is built from 13 residues. Trimming took 6 bases from V and 11 from J, leaving 17 bases between them. Germline values: CDR1 SQVTM, CDR2 ANQGSEA. DNA for the CDR3: TGCAGCGTGACTACCGGGCCCAATACACCCCTCCACTTT. This gives the protein CSVTTGPNTPLHF.

The chain recombines TRBV27 with TRBJ1-2; weak D call: TRBD1 (6 bases). The CDR3 has 15 amino acids. V lost 5 bases, J lost 0 bases, and 13 bases lay in between. The germline gives CDR1 MNHEY, CDR2 SMNVEV (reference sequence). This chain's CDR3 is CASSPGDTSNYGYTF. In DNA form, the CDR3 reads TGTGCCAGCAGTCCCGGGGACACCTCTAACTATGGCTACACCTTC.

The CDR3 DNA is TGTGCCATCAGTGAGAGGGGGGGAGCGGAGACCCAGTACTTC. This translates into CAISERGGAETQYF. The V gene is TRBV10-3, the J gene TRBJ2-5; D may be TRBD2 (7 bases). V lost 2 bases and J 5 bases, leaving 12 bases between the germline ends. CDR1 and CDR2 from the germline V gene are ENHRY and SYGVKD. The CDR3 consists of 14 residues.

The gene calls are TRBV29-1 and TRBJ2-2; D is ambiguous. CDR1 and CDR2 from the germline V gene are SQVTM and ANQGSEA. The length of the CDR3 is 14 residues. V lost 1 base and J lost 2, with 8 bases in between. DNA for the CDR3: TGCAGCGTTGAAGGGCAGATAAACACCGGGGAGCTGTTTTTT. Translated, it gives CSVEGQINTGELFF.

The gene calls are TRBV7-8 and TRBJ1-1; TRBD1 matches 8 bases. This CDR3 spans 16 amino acids. The V segment lost 5 bases and the J segment 5 bases; nucleotides outside the gene matches: 13. CDR1 is SGHVS and CDR2 is FQNEAQ in the germline V gene. The CDR3 loop is CASSLRDRWGSTEAFF. The CDR3 region has the DNA TGTGCCAGCAGCCTACGGGACAGGTGGGGAAGTACTGAAGCTTTCTTT.

The V gene is TRBV19, the J gene TRBJ1-1; 9 bases line up with TRBD1. The ends lost 5 bases at V and 4 bases at J; junction bases unmatched: 8. This CDR3 contains 15 residues. Per germline, CDR1 LNHDA and CDR2 SQIVND (reference sequence). CDR3 protein: CASSQWTGDSTEAFF. In DNA form, the CDR3 reads TGTGCCAGTAGTCAGTGGACAGGGGACAGCACTGAAGCTTTCTTT.

The chain joins TRBV4-1 to TRBJ1-1; 10 bases agree with TRBD1. The CDR3 loop spans 19 amino acids. From germline, CDR1 is MGHRA and CDR2 YSYEKL. The trim removed 1 base at V and 5 bases at J, leaving 16 bases unmatched. For the CDR3, the DNA is TGCGCCAGCAGCCAAGTGACAGGGGGCACCCGGAGCGGAAGGACTGAAGCTTTCTTT. Amino acids: CASSQVTGGTRSGRTEAFF.

The V gene is TRBV7-3, the J gene TRBJ2-2, with D possibly TRBD2 on 6 matching bases. The CDR3 covers 15 residues. Germline CDR1 reads SGHTA; CDR2 reads FQGTGA. The V gene lost 2 bases and the J gene lost 4 bases, with 11 bases spanning the gap. The CDR3 spells CASSLASAGTGELFF. Written as DNA, the CDR3 is TGTGCCAGCAGCTTAGCTAGCGCGGGCACCGGGGAGCTGTTTTTT.

The chain has TRBV18 and TRBJ1-5, with 11 bases fitting TRBD1. V shed 3 bases and J 4 bases; nucleotides not matched to a gene: 2. CDR1 is KGHSH and CDR2 is LQKENI in the germline V gene. The CDR3 runs 15 residues. CDR3 nucleotide sequence: TGTGCCAGCTCACCCGGGACAGGGGGGAATCAGCCCCAGCATTTT. This gives the protein CASSPGTGGNQPQHF.

The chain links TRBV11-2 to TRBJ2-1; D might be TRBD1 (5 bases). The CDR3 extends over 13 amino acids. The V end was cut by 3 bases, the J end by 4 bases, with 7 bases between. Looked up from germline, CDR1 is SGHAT and CDR2 is FQNNGV. As DNA, the CDR3 is TGTGCCAGCAGCTTGGGGCGGTACAATGAGCAGTTCTTC. Its translation: CASSLGRYNEQFF.

The chain uses TRBV18 and TRBJ1-5, with 7 bases identical to TRBD1. Germline V gene sequence: CDR1 KGHSH, CDR2 LQKENI. V shed 4 bases and J 0 bases; nucleotides not matched to a gene: 3. The CDR3 totals 15 residues. The DNA of the CDR3 is TGTGCCAGCTCACGAGGGACAGCTAGCAATCAGCCCCAGCATTTT. Protein: CASSRGTASNQPQHF.

V usage is TRBV10-2 and J usage is TRBJ2-4; 10 bases are a match to TRBD2. The trim removed 11 bases at V and 5 bases at J, leaving 3 bases unmatched. CDR3 size: 12 residues. Germline CDR1 WSHSY, CDR2 SAAADI. Written as DNA, the CDR3 is TGCGCCGCTGGGACTAGCGAAAACATTCAGTACTTC. Translating gives CAAGTSENIQYF.

This chain connects TRBV18 to TRBJ1-2; 8 bases are shared with TRBD1. CDR1 and CDR2 from the germline V gene are KGHSH and LQKENI. V dropped 1 base and J dropped 3; count of bases not matched to a gene: 7. The CDR3 is 16 amino acids. CDR3 DNA: TGTGCCAGCTCACCACGCACGGACAGGGCCCACTATGGCTACACCTTC. This encodes CASSPRTDRAHYGYTF.

The rearrangement joins TRBV7-9 to TRBJ2-7; tentative D call: TRBD2 (5 bases). Trimming removed 4 bases from V and 3 bases from J, with 13 bases in between. The CDR3 sequence is 14 residues long. The germline V gene encodes CDR1 SEHNR and CDR2 FQNEAQ (reference sequence). CDR3 nucleotide sequence: TGTGCCAGCAGCTCCGACTACCTCCGCTACGAGCAGTACTTC. This translates into CASSSDYLRYEQYF.